This entry describes one TCR beta chain. This entry belongs to a study of blood T cell repertoires in COVID-19. Libraries were prepared by immunoSEQ multiplex PCR; TCRdb keeps only in-frame clonotypes and omits some of them. Found here are roughly 90,000 clones, around 85% of them singletons; the top ten hold 38%. The V gene end was trimmed by 1 base and the J gene end by 3 bases; junction bases not matched to a gene: 7. The CDR3 covers 17 residues. Germline V gene sequence: CDR1 SGHVS, CDR2 FQNEAQ. The sequenced material came from peripheral blood. The sequence came from an older man with acute or convalescent COVID-19. The chain employs TRBV7-8 and TRBJ1-5, with 9 positions matching TRBD1. The CDR3: CASSLGTGVRSNQPQHF. CDR3 DNA: TGTGCCAGCAGCTTAGGGACAGGGGTGCGGTCCAATCAGCCCCAGCATTTT.